This T cell receptor beta chain derives from a study of OX40 agonist ivuxolimab in advanced cancers. Study in general: Ivuxolimab, which patients received intravenously every 2 weeks, was dosed at 0.01 to 10 mg/kg.

Sequencing used immunoSEQ multiplex PCR; TCRdb keeps in-frame clones, though not all of them. Among tens of thousands of clones listed, approximately 95% were seen once. Germline V gene data show CDR1 as SGDLS and CDR2 as YYNGEE. Trimming left V 7 bases short and J 6 bases short, with 15 bases between. There are 13 residues in the CDR3. The rearrangement joins TRBV9 to TRBJ2-3; D is unresolved. Sample: CD4+ or CD8+ T cells sorted from blood, taken in a trial of the OX40 agonist ivuxolimab. The receptor comes from an adult with an advanced solid tumor such as melanoma, head and neck, liver or kidney cancer. This CDR3 is CASSKNYGDTQYF. The DNA of the CDR3 is TGTGCCAGCTCCAAAAACTATGGGGATACGCAGTATTTT.